Below, 13 T cell receptor beta chains from the same sample are listed, as sequenced in a study of spatial heterogeneity in lung cancer (dated by TCRdb to about 2019). The time point tag for this specimen amounts to: sample taken at primary tumor resection. TCR sequencing used whole RNA extracted from tumor and nontumor lung tissue, or from cryopreserved PBMC samples, without cell sorting. The library was generated by 5' RACE. The sequencing machine was a NextSeq 500. The public reads were reprocessed in TCRdb via fastp at Q25 and MiXCR, keeping in-frame beta chains. Merged by CDR3 protein, the rows form single entries marked with the most common genes and DNA. In all, the sample holds roughly 48,000 distinct CDR3 sequences, and approximately 5.3% of those were seen once. The biggest ten clones account for approximately 10% of the sample. This specimen was PBMCs, taken at surgery. The receptors come from a male donor with early-stage non-small cell lung cancer.

This clonotype was picked up many times. The rearrangement uses TRBV12-3 or TRBV12-4 and TRBJ2-3; D remains unclear. With 4 bases removed from V and 0 bases from J, the gap between germline ends came to 8 bases. The CDR3 extends over 14 amino acids. The DNA of the CDR3 is TGTGCCAGCAGTTACGACGATAGCACAGATACGCAGTATTTT. This gives the protein CASSYDDSTDTQYF.

This clonotype was observed at least ten times. The chain couples TRBV29-1 to TRBJ1-2; D is unresolved. This CDR3 region has 14 residues. Germline loops: CDR1 SQVTM, CDR2 ANQGSEA. With 0 bases removed from V and 5 bases from J, the gap between germline ends came to 13 bases. The CDR3 reads CSVEEIGEEYGYTF. The CDR3 bases are TGCAGCGTTGAAGAGATCGGGGAAGAGTATGGCTACACCTTC.

There are many counts of this clonotype. This chain joins TRBV3-1 and TRBJ1-4; TRBD1 agrees at 11 bases. Trimming at V came to 4 bases and at J to 8 bases, leaving 6 bases not matched to a gene. The CDR3 consists of 15 residues. CDR1 and CDR2 (germline): LGHDT, YNNKEL (reference sequence). CDR3 DNA sequence: TGTGCCAGCAGCCTACCCGGACAGGGGGCCGAAAAACTGTTTTTT. This encodes CASSLPGQGAEKLFF.

This clonotype was seen many times. The chain couples TRBV6-5 to TRBJ1-1, with 7 bases matching TRBD1. This CDR3 comprises 14 residues. Germline CDR1 is MNHEY and CDR2 is SVGAGI. V was clipped by 6 bases and J by 1 base; unmatched bases: 5. CDR3 sequence reads: CASSQTGSNTEAFF. Here the CDR3 DNA reads TGTGCCAGCAGCCAGACAGGGTCGAACACTGAAGCTTTCTTT.

This clonotype was counted at least ten times. DNA for the CDR3: TGCGCCAGCAGCTCGGGACAGTTCACCGGGGAGCTGTTTTTT. Protein product: CASSSGQFTGELFF. The chain links TRBV5-1 to TRBJ2-2; the match to TRBD1 covers 7 bases. The CDR3 has 14 residues. Trimming took 3 bases from V and 4 from J; bases not matched to a gene: 3. Per the germline V gene, CDR1 is SGHRS and CDR2 is YFSETQ. The variable domain in full, with the rest retrieved from reference TRBV5-1 and TRBJ2-2, is KAGVTQTPRYLIKTRGQQVTLSCSPISGHRSVSWYQQTPGQGLQFLFEYFSETQRNKGNFPGRFSGRQFSNSRSEMNVSTLELGDSALYLCASSSGQFTGELFFGEGSRLTVL.

This clonotype was recorded many times. V and J are TRBV30 and TRBJ2-3; 10 bases fit TRBD2. The CDR3 length is 14 residues. Unmatched junction bases numbered 3, after V lost 2 bases and J lost 4 bases. Per germline, CDR1 GTSNPN and CDR2 SVGIG (reference sequence). The CDR3 DNA follows: TGTGCCTGGAGTATCCTAGCGGGAGCAGATACGCAGTATTTT. It specifies CAWSILAGADTQYF.

This clonotype came up many times. CDR3 region: CASRGTGPYGYTF. For the CDR3, the DNA is TGTGCCAGCCGGGGGACAGGGCCCTATGGCTACACCTTC. This chain links TRBV7-9 with TRBJ1-2; 9 nucleotides align to TRBD1. Germline CDR1 reads SEHNR; CDR2 reads FQNEAQ (reference sequence). The V gene end was trimmed by 8 bases and the J gene end by 4 bases; junction bases not matched to a gene: 5. This CDR3 is 13 amino acids long.

In its sample, this clonotype was seen many times. The rearrangement uses TRBV9 and TRBJ1-2; TRBD1 is a possible D gene (6 bases). The CDR3 is made up of 13 amino acids. Germline values: CDR1 SGDLS, CDR2 YYNGEE. The V gene lost 6 bases and the J gene lost 4 bases, with 13 bases spanning the gap. In DNA, the CDR3 is TGTGCCAGCACCAAAACAGGGAGCTATGGCTACACCTTC. Protein sequence: CASTKTGSYGYTF.

The chain is built from TRBV6-2 or TRBV6-3 and TRBJ2-7, with TRBD2 identical over 14 bases. The CDR3 has 13 amino acids. Trimming cost V 8 bases and J 7 bases; bases outside gene matches: 4. Germline V gene lookup returns CDR1 MNHEY and CDR2 SVGEGT. CDR3 region: CASLTSGRAEQYF. The CDR3 region has the DNA TGTGCCAGCTTGACTAGCGGGAGGGCGGAGCAGTACTTC.

This clonotype was counted many times. The chain couples TRBV2 to TRBJ1-6; D gene ambiguous. The CDR3 length is 14 residues. Germline CDR1 SNHLY, CDR2 FYNNEI. V was shortened by 8 bases and J by 8 bases, with 16 bases between the two germline ends. The CDR3 sequence is CASGLPNSYSPLHF. The DNA for the CDR3 is TGTGCCAGCGGCCTCCCTAACTCCTATTCACCCCTCCACTTT.

This clonotype was recorded at least ten times. The chain links TRBV2 to TRBJ1-6; D is unresolved. The germline V gene has CDR1 SNHLY and CDR2 FYNNEI. The CDR3 covers 15 residues. The V gene lost 3 bases and the J gene lost 2 bases, with 8 bases spanning the gap. CDR3 nucleotides: TGTGCCAGCAGTGAGGAGCGTGCCTATAATTCACCCCTCCACTTT. This codes for CASSEERAYNSPLHF.

This clonotype was detected ten times or more. The rearrangement joins TRBV4-1 to TRBJ2-1, with D maybe TRBD2 (5 bases). Germline lookup yields CDR1 MGHRA and CDR2 YSYEKL. This CDR3 is 17 amino acids long. Trimming cost V 0 bases and J 0 bases, with 12 bases left between them. The CDR3 sequence: CASSQDAGKSSYNEQFF. The DNA for the CDR3 is TGCGCCAGCAGCCAAGATGCGGGCAAGAGCTCCTACAATGAGCAGTTCTTC.

At least ten counts were recorded for this clonotype. The J gene is TRBJ1-5, the V gene TRBV6-2 or TRBV6-3; the D is unclear. V was clipped by 7 bases and J by 3 bases, with 16 bases between them. The CDR3 contains 15 residues. Germline CDR1 reads MNHEY; CDR2 reads SVGEGT. In DNA, the CDR3 is TGTGCCAGCACCCCCGCCCGGACTCACAATCAGCCCCAGCATTTT. Translated, it gives CASTPARTHNQPQHF.